This passage covers 15 T cell receptor beta chains from one sample sequenced in a study of beta chain features in type 1 diabetes. Study-level results: Type 1 diabetes patients showed a moderate but significant shortening of TCRB CDR3s in all four CD4+ subsets.

The antigens for these receptors are not known. Every bit of the isolated RNA underwent reverse transcription, so sequencing read expressed TCRB transcripts. Sequencing was performed with immunoSEQ multiplex PCR; in TCRdb, only in-frame clones are kept and a portion is missing. Of 150,000 to 200,000 clones listed, approximately 7.9% are singletons. The sequenced sample consisted of central memory CD4+ T cells from blood. These receptors were taken from a man between 18 and 29 years old with type 1 diabetes.

This clone has a handful of counts. The chain uses TRBV23-1 and TRBJ2-1; D remains unclear. TRBV23-1 belongs to the ORF category, with a function that is uncertain. Trimming removed 8 bases from V and 0 bases from J, with 11 bases in between. The CDR3 covers 14 residues. The CDR3, as DNA: TGCGCCAGCGCCGCAGCAGGCTCCTACAATGAGCAGTTCTTC. Protein: CASAAAGSYNEQFF.

In its sample, this clone was seen a few times. V and J are TRBV2 and TRBJ2-7, with D possibly matching TRBD2 (5 bases). The V and J ends lost 6 bases and 2 bases respectively, with 14 bases between them. In germline, CDR1 is SNHLY, CDR2 FYNNEI. The CDR3 is made up of 14 amino acids. The CDR3 sequence is CASSETGLAYEQYF. The CDR3 bases are TGTGCCAGCAGCGAAACCGGACTGGCCTACGAGCAGTACTTC.

The V gene is TRBV5-6, the J gene TRBJ2-7; unclear D gene. Germline CDR1 is SGHDT and CDR2 is YYEEEE. V shed 0 bases and J shed 2 bases, with 9 bases lying between them. The CDR3 has 14 amino acids. The chain's CDR3 is CASSLARLTYEQYF. CDR3 sequence (DNA): TGTGCCAGCAGCTTGGCGAGACTGACCTACGAGCAGTACTTC.

The genes are TRBV7-2 and TRBJ2-5; a weak D match, TRBD2 (5 bases). Germline CDR1 is SGHTA and CDR2 is FQGNSA. The CDR3 is made up of 13 amino acids. V was shortened by 5 bases and J by 2 bases, with 9 bases between the two germline ends. CDR3 residues: CASSQRAQETQYF. CDR3 nucleotides: TGTGCCAGCAGCCAGAGGGCGCAAGAGACCCAGTACTTC.

This clone has more than one count but fewer than ten. The genes are TRBV18 and TRBJ2-5; 10 bases fit TRBD2. There are 17 residues in the CDR3. From germline, CDR1 is KGHSH and CDR2 LQKENI. Germline trimming cut 2 bases from V and 3 bases from J; bases unmatched to any gene: 9. The CDR3 here is CASSPWASGGLKETQYF. The CDR3 DNA is TGTGCCAGCTCACCATGGGCTAGCGGGGGACTTAAAGAGACCCAGTACTTC.

This clone came up a few times. V usage is TRBV4-2 and J usage is TRBJ1-2; 9 nucleotides match TRBD1. CDR1 is LGHNA and CDR2 is YNFKEQ in the germline V gene. The CDR3 is 14 residues long. The V and J ends lost 1 base and 8 bases, in that order; junction bases with no gene match: 5. In nucleotides, the CDR3 is TGTGCCAGCAGCCAAGTACAGGGGGCGCGGGGCTACACCTTC. The encoded protein is CASSQVQGARGYTF.

J is TRBJ1-2 and V is TRBV29-1; 9 bases are a match to TRBD1. Germline V gives CDR1 SQVTM, CDR2 ANQGSEA. The CDR3 contains 13 residues. The V and J ends lost 7 bases and 4 bases, in that order; junction bases with no gene match: 7. The CDR3 DNA reads TGCAGCGGGGGACAGGGTGGATCCTATGGCTACACCTTC. Its protein product is CSGGQGGSYGYTF.

The chain employs TRBV21-1 and TRBJ2-1; the table's D call, TRBD2, has no DNA check behind it. TRBV21-1 is a known pseudogene. The CDR3 covers 16 residues. The CDR3 region is CASSTRGAGGYNEQFF. The CDR3 DNA is TGTGCCAGCAGCACCCGGGGAGCGGGAGGTTACAATGAGCAGTTCTTC.

The rearrangement uses TRBV7-2 and TRBJ1-2; 8 bases are shared with TRBD1. With 4 bases clipped from V and 2 bases from J, the junction kept 6 bases outside the gene matches. CDR1 and CDR2 from the germline V gene are SGHTA and FQGNSA. The CDR3 is 15 residues long. CDR3 loop: CASSSGQGRNYGYTF. As DNA, the CDR3 is TGTGCCAGCAGCTCAGGACAGGGACGGAACTATGGCTACACCTTC.

The table lists this clone with a few counts. The chain combines TRBV5-1 with TRBJ2-1; TRBD1 matches at 8 bases. Germline CDR1 and CDR2: SGHRS and YFSETQ. The junction had 13 bases not matched to a gene; V was cut back by 2 bases and J by 9 bases. CDR3 length equals 16 residues. The CDR3 bases are TGCGCCAGCAGCTTAGTAATCGGACAGGGTTATGGTGAGCAGTTCTTC. Translated, it gives CASSLVIGQGYGEQFF.

The chain combines TRBV4-2 with TRBJ2-3, with 8 positions matching TRBD1. V lost 4 bases to trimming and J lost 2 bases; unmatched junction nucleotides: 5. This CDR3 contains 15 residues. The germline V gene has CDR1 LGHNA and CDR2 YNFKEQ. The DNA of the CDR3 is TGTGCCAGCAGCCCTCGGACAGGGATCACAGATACGCAGTATTTT. This gives the protein CASSPRTGITDTQYF.

This clone was counted between two and nine times. V is TRBV11-2 and J is TRBJ2-3; 7 bases fit TRBD2. With V trimmed by 5 bases and J by 0 bases, 8 bases remained unmatched. Germline-derived CDR1 and CDR2 are SGHAT and FQNNGV. The CDR3 runs to 16 residues. In nucleotides, the CDR3 is TGTGCCAGCAGCGATACTCGGCGGGGGAGCACAGATACGCAGTATTTT. Its translation is CASSDTRRGSTDTQYF.

Only a few counts were recorded for this clone. CDR3 amino acids: CASSYGQGVGYGYTF. The CDR3 DNA follows: TGTGCCAGCTCCTATGGACAGGGAGTTGGTTATGGCTACACCTTC. This chain joins TRBV7-9 and TRBJ1-2, with 8 bases fitting TRBD1. V lost 8 bases, J lost 5 bases, and 13 bases stayed unmatched. The CDR3 loop spans 15 amino acids. Germline V gene data show CDR1 as SEHNR and CDR2 as FQNEAQ (reference sequence).

This clone was counted between two and nine times. This sequence joins TRBV5-1 and TRBJ2-5, with 7 bases that match TRBD1. CDR3 length: 13 residues. Germline assignment: CDR1 SGHRS and CDR2 YFSETQ. With 3 bases clipped from V and 2 bases from J, the junction kept 1 base outside the gene matches. The DNA for the CDR3 is TGCGCCAGCAGCTCGACAGGGCAAGAGACCCAGTACTTC. It specifies CASSSTGQETQYF.

The table lists this clone with a few counts. The rearrangement uses TRBV5-6 and TRBJ2-4, with 11 bases matching TRBD2. J lost 8 bases, V lost 3 bases, and 7 bases had no gene match. The CDR3 loop spans 15 amino acids. Per the germline V gene, CDR1 is SGHDT and CDR2 is YYEEEE. CDR3 bases: TGTGCCAGCAGCTCCGTACTAGCGGGAGTTTACATTCAGTACTTC. This encodes CASSSVLAGVYIQYF.